The 12 T cell receptor beta chains reported below all come from one sample, sequenced in a study of T cells in localized non-small cell lung cancer. TCRdb's table, derived via immunoSEQ multiplex PCR, lists solely in-frame clones and lacks some. The data show about 24,000 clones, with roughly 90% seen just once and approximately 30% held by the top ten. The sample was peripheral blood, taken before any cancer treatment. These receptors originate from a male donor older than 55 with stage I squamous cell lung carcinoma.

This clone was seen a single time. This chain joins TRBV14 and TRBJ2-1; D is unresolved. Germline V lookup: CDR1 SGHDN, CDR2 FVKESK. The germline V and J ends were trimmed by 0 bases and 2 bases, with 8 bases remaining between them. The length of the CDR3 is 15 residues. The CDR3 protein is CASSQDPATYNEQFF. Here the CDR3 DNA reads TGTGCCAGCAGCCAAGATCCAGCAACCTACAATGAGCAGTTCTTC.

This clone was observed a handful of times. The chain carries TRBV6-5 and TRBJ2-7, with 10 bases lining up with TRBD2. In germline, CDR1 is MNHEY, CDR2 SVGAGI. The trim removed 3 bases at V and 2 bases at J, leaving 4 bases unmatched. This CDR3 has 15 amino acids. The CDR3 is CASSYSGGPPYEQYF. CDR3 sequence (DNA): TGTGCCAGCAGTTATAGCGGGGGGCCCCCCTACGAGCAGTACTTC.

The V and J genes are TRBV18 and TRBJ2-5, with D possibly matching TRBD1 (6 bases). The germline V gene encodes CDR1 KGHSH and CDR2 LQKENI. CDR3 length equals 13 residues. Trimming left V 3 bases short and J 3 bases short, with 8 bases between. The DNA of the CDR3 is TGTGCCAGCTCACCTCGACAGGAAGAGACCCAGTACTTC. This translates into CASSPRQEETQYF.

This clone was seen only once. The chain employs TRBV18 and TRBJ2-1, with 10 bases fitting TRBD2. Germline-derived CDR1 and CDR2 are KGHSH and LQKENI. The CDR3 sequence is 15 residues long. J lost 2 bases, V lost 3 bases, and 1 base had no gene match. The CDR3 loop is CASSPGLATYNEQFF. CDR3 nucleotides: TGTGCCAGCTCACCGGGACTAGCGACCTACAATGAGCAGTTCTTC.

The rearrangement uses TRBV10-1 and TRBJ2-1, with unresolved D. The CDR3 has 15 amino acids. Germline V CDR1 and CDR2: WNHNN, SYGVQD (reference sequence). With 0 bases removed from V and 2 bases from J, the gap between germline ends came to 8 bases. The CDR3: CASSESAGAYNEQFF. The CDR3 DNA sequence: TGCGCCAGCAGTGAGTCGGCTGGGGCCTACAATGAGCAGTTCTTC.

This rearrangement joins TRBV19 to TRBJ2-5, with 7 bases identical to TRBD2. CDR3 size: 16 residues. After removal of 3 bases from V and 5 bases from J, the junction contained 12 bases not matched to a gene. Germline-derived CDR1 and CDR2 are LNHDA and SQIVND (reference sequence). The CDR3 loop reads CASSIMASGLSETQYF. The CDR3 DNA sequence: TGTGCCAGTAGTATCATGGCTAGCGGACTCTCGGAGACCCAGTACTTC.

The genes are TRBV7-6 and TRBJ2-3; D unclear. CDR3 size: 15 residues. CDR1 SGHVS and CDR2 FNYEAQ come from the germline V gene. V lost 5 bases, J lost 0 bases, and 12 bases lay in between. The CDR3, as DNA: TGTGCCAGCAGCCTCCGGGCCCCTAGCACAGATACGCAGTATTTT. Amino acids: CASSLRAPSTDTQYF.

In its sample, this clone was seen a few times. The rearrangement joins TRBV7-2 to TRBJ1-5; no clear D gene. Germline values: CDR1 SGHTA, CDR2 FQGNSA. Trimming removed 4 bases from V and 5 bases from J, with 12 bases in between. The CDR3 is 14 amino acids. The CDR3 spells CASSSNSIYQPQHF. The CDR3 DNA follows: TGTGCCAGCAGCTCCAACAGCATCTATCAGCCCCAGCATTTT.

This chain connects TRBV7-9 to TRBJ2-7, with a weak D call TRBD1 (5 bases). Germline V gene lookup returns CDR1 SEHNR and CDR2 FQNEAQ (reference sequence). The CDR3 consists of 12 residues. The germline V and J ends were trimmed by 5 bases and 6 bases, with 11 bases remaining between them. The CDR3 is CASSLGDPEQYF. The CDR3 DNA reads TGTGCCAGCAGCCTAGGGGATCCCGAGCAGTACTTC.

The chain combines TRBV15 with TRBJ2-7; 10 nucleotides line up with TRBD2. V dropped 0 bases and J dropped 3; count of bases not matched to a gene: 11. The CDR3 has 18 amino acids. CDR1 and CDR2 (germline): LNHNV, YYDKDF (reference sequence). CDR3 nucleotides: TGTGCCACCAGCAGAGATGGGAGCGGGGGGGCCCTGGACTACGAGCAGTACTTC. Translated: CATSRDGSGGALDYEQYF.

The chain carries TRBV5-1 and TRBJ2-7; 10 bases are shared with TRBD2. The CDR3 consists of 14 residues. Germline-derived CDR1 and CDR2 are SGHRS and YFSETQ. After removal of 3 bases from V and 5 bases from J, the junction contained 5 bases not matched to a gene. CDR3 sequence: CASSSGTSVDEQYF. The CDR3 DNA follows: TGCGCCAGCAGCTCCGGGACTAGCGTTGACGAGCAGTACTTC.

On this clone: One end of the junction is discordant with germline, which a read error may explain. Distinct nucleotide sequences in the sample also encode this CDR3. The chain joins TRBV7-7 to TRBJ1-2; D is possibly TRBD1 (6 bases). Germline assignment: CDR1 SSHAT and CDR2 FNYEAQ (reference sequence). The CDR3 consists of 15 residues. CDR3 protein: CASSSQIEGGDGYTF. The CDR3 DNA follows: TGTGCTAGCAGCTCCCAAATTGAGGGGGGAGATGGCTACACCTTC.